This entry lists 29 T cell receptor beta chains sequenced from one sample in a study of identical twins. MiXCR was run by TCRdb on the 5' RACE reads, yielding one entry per CDR3 protein. Among roughly 710,000 distinct CDR3 sequences listed, approximately 6% were seen once. Sample: naive T cells sorted from blood. The receptors were sampled from a man between 18 and 35 years old in good health.

This clonotype has a handful of counts. This chain uses TRBV14 with TRBJ2-1; D not certain. The CDR3 spans 15 residues. Germline V gene data show CDR1 as SGHDN and CDR2 as FVKESK. Trimming cost V 0 bases and J 10 bases, with 16 bases left between them. The CDR3 protein is CASSQDSLRSKEQFF. Here the CDR3 DNA reads TGTGCCAGCAGCCAAGATTCTCTTCGGTCGAAGGAGCAGTTCTTC.

This clonotype was observed many times. The chain is built from TRBV7-8 and TRBJ1-1, with TRBD1 identical over 9 bases. With 5 bases clipped from V and 5 bases from J, the junction kept 9 bases outside the gene matches. CDR1 is SGHVS and CDR2 is FQNEAQ in the germline V gene. This CDR3 contains 15 residues. The CDR3 is CASSALQGAGTEAFF. Written as DNA, the CDR3 is TGTGCCAGCAGCGCATTACAGGGGGCAGGGACTGAAGCTTTCTTT. The complete variable domain, with remaining parts taken from reference TRBV7-8 and TRBJ1-1, reads GAGVSQSPRYKVAKRGQDVALRCDPISGHVSLFWYQQALGQGPEFLTYFQNEAQLDKSGLPSDRFFAERPEGSVSTLKIQRTQQEDSAVYLCASSALQGAGTEAFFGQGTRLTVV.

This clonotype was counted at least ten times. The rearrangement joins TRBV20-1 to TRBJ2-2, with D maybe TRBD2 (6 bases). The V end lost 2 bases, the J end lost 4 bases, and 14 bases lay between the germline ends. Per germline, CDR1 DFQATT and CDR2 SNEGSKA (reference sequence). The CDR3 sequence is 15 residues long. The DNA for the CDR3 is TGCAGTGCTAGAAAGTGGGGACTTATCACCGGGGAGCTGTTTTTT. Translated, it gives CSARKWGLITGELFF.

In regard to this clonotype: A much bigger clone sits one base away, suggesting this may be a read error. The chain uses TRBV28 and TRBJ1-5; D gene uncertain. Judging by the DNA end, TRBJ2-3 fits better; the J call may be wrong. Germline V gene data show CDR1 as MDHEN and CDR2 as SYDVKM. The CDR3 is 14 amino acids. CDR3 DNA sequence: TGTGCCAGCAGCCTAGTGAATAGCAATCAGCCCCAGTATTTT. As protein: CASSLVNSNQPQYF.

This clonotype was recorded a few times. The chain combines TRBV7-3 with TRBJ1-3; D is undetermined. Trimming stripped 0 bases from V and 7 bases from J, with 7 bases between. The CDR3 runs to 13 residues. Germline lookup yields CDR1 SGHTA and CDR2 FQGTGA. The CDR3 loop reads CASSLTYGNTIYF. The CDR3 DNA reads TGTGCCAGCAGCTTAACATACGGCAACACCATATATTTT.

This clonotype was detected a few times. The rearrangement uses TRBV5-1 and TRBJ1-5; no firm D call. The V gene lost 1 base and the J gene lost 2 bases, with 7 bases spanning the gap. The CDR3 has 14 residues. Germline V lookup: CDR1 SGHRS, CDR2 YFSETQ. The CDR3 here is CASSLFGGNQPQHF. DNA of the CDR3: TGCGCCAGCAGCTTGTTCGGGGGCAATCAGCCCCAGCATTTT.

The table lists this clonotype with many counts. This rearrangement joins TRBV5-1 to TRBJ2-7; TRBD2 might be the D (6 bases). V was trimmed by 2 bases and J by 6 bases, leaving 12 bases between them. The V gene's germline CDR1 is SGHRS and CDR2 YFSETQ. CDR3 length: 13 residues. Here the CDR3 DNA reads TGCGCCAGCAGCTTCCCGGGACTCACCGAGCAGTACTTC. This encodes CASSFPGLTEQYF. Full variable domain (rest looked up from reference TRBV5-1 and TRBJ2-7): KAGVTQTPRYLIKTRGQQVTLSCSPISGHRSVSWYQQTPGQGLQFLFEYFSETQRNKGNFPGRFSGRQFSNSRSEMNVSTLELGDSALYLCASSFPGLTEQYFGPGTRLTVT.

This clonotype came up many times. The J gene is TRBJ2-1, the V gene TRBV27; TRBD1 matches at 9 bases. The germline gives CDR1 MNHEY, CDR2 SMNVEV (reference sequence). V was pared by 5 bases and J by 2 bases, with 4 bases of the junction left unmatched. CDR3 length equals 15 residues. This chain's CDR3 is CASSTGTGTYNEQFF. The CDR3 nucleotides are TGTGCCAGCAGTACCGGGACAGGGACCTACAATGAGCAGTTCTTC.

This clonotype was counted many times. The rearrangement joins TRBV18 to TRBJ2-3; 8 bases are a match to TRBD1. Trimming removed 5 bases from V and 5 bases from J; junction bases left unmatched: 6. CDR1 and CDR2 from the germline V gene are KGHSH and LQKENI. The CDR3 consists of 14 residues. The CDR3 region is CASSYGQGIDTQYF. CDR3 in DNA: TGTGCCAGCTCATACGGACAGGGAATAGATACGCAGTATTTT.

This clonotype has at least ten counts. The rearrangement links TRBV28 to TRBJ1-5; D gene uncertain. Deletions cut 5 bases from V and 2 bases from J, with 13 bases between. The V gene's germline CDR1 is MDHEN and CDR2 SYDVKM. The CDR3 is made up of 15 amino acids. CDR3 protein: CASSDVSRGNQPQHF. As DNA, the CDR3 is TGTGCCAGCAGTGATGTCTCGAGGGGCAATCAGCCCCAGCATTTT.

This clonotype was observed a few times. The gene calls are TRBV10-3 and TRBJ2-1, with 16 bases fitting TRBD2. Germline V CDR1 and CDR2: ENHRY, SYGVKD. After removal of 5 bases from V and 0 bases from J, the junction contained 7 bases not matched to a gene. CDR3 length: 19 residues. DNA of the CDR3: TGTGCCATCAGTCCCCCGGGACTAGCGGGAGGGCCCTCCTACAATGAGCAGTTCTTC. Its translation is CAISPPGLAGGPSYNEQFF.

Ten or more counts support this clonotype. This chain connects TRBV3-1 to TRBJ1-5, with a possible D match to TRBD1 (5 bases). Germline values: CDR1 LGHDT, CDR2 YNNKEL (reference sequence). Trimming removed 3 bases at V and 6 bases at J, with 9 bases between. CDR3 size: 13 residues. The CDR3 bases are TGTGCCAGCAGCCAGGGGGTCGGTCAGCCCCAGCATTTT. Amino acid sequence: CASSQGVGQPQHF.

This clonotype came up many times. V gene TRBV20-1 combines with J gene TRBJ2-3; 7 nucleotides align to TRBD2. V was pared by 6 bases and J by 0 bases, with 0 bases of the junction left unmatched. Per the germline V gene, CDR1 is DFQATT and CDR2 is SNEGSKA (reference sequence). The CDR3 totals 12 residues. The CDR3, as DNA: TGCAGTGCGGGGGGGAGCACAGATACGCAGTATTTT. It encodes CSAGGSTDTQYF.

This clonotype occurred many times. V and J are TRBV29-1 and TRBJ1-3, with D uncertain. CDR3 length: 14 residues. Trimming removed 2 bases at V and 2 bases at J, with 10 bases between. Germline V gives CDR1 SQVTM, CDR2 ANQGSEA. Here the CDR3 DNA reads TGCAGCGTTGAATACCGAGCCCCTGGAAACACCATATATTTT. This translates into CSVEYRAPGNTIYF. Full variable domain (rest looked up from reference TRBV29-1 and TRBJ1-3): SAVISQKPSRDICQRGTSLTIQCQVDSQVTMMFWYRQQPGQSLTLIATANQGSEATYESGFVIDKFPISRPNLTFSTLTVSNMSPEDSSIYLCSVEYRAPGNTIYFGEGSWLTVV.

This clonotype was seen repeatedly, ten times or more. V usage is TRBV9 and J usage is TRBJ2-1, with TRBD1 as a possible D gene (6 bases). The CDR3 is 16 amino acids. V was trimmed by 4 bases and J by 6 bases, leaving 20 bases between them. CDR1 is SGDLS and CDR2 is YYNGEE in the germline V gene. CDR3 amino acids: CASSPRGQLSSNEQFF. The CDR3, as DNA: TGTGCCAGCAGCCCCCGAGGACAGCTTTCAAGCAATGAGCAGTTCTTC.

This clonotype was seen a few times. This rearrangement joins TRBV19 to TRBJ2-7, with a tentative D call TRBD1 (6 bases). The germline V gene has CDR1 LNHDA and CDR2 SQIVND (reference sequence). This CDR3 has 13 amino acids. Trimming removed 11 bases at V and 2 bases at J, with 16 bases between. The CDR3 DNA reads as TGTGCCGGGTGGGGACACCCCACCTACGAGCAGTACGTC. Its protein product is CAGWGHPTYEQYV.

This clonotype has a count of ten or more. The CDR3 reads CASRRGVVSYNEQFF. Here the CDR3 DNA reads TGTGCCAGCAGGAGGGGCGTCGTATCCTACAATGAGCAGTTCTTC. J is TRBJ2-1 and V is TRBV6-1; D might be TRBD1 or TRBD2, each matching 5 bases. The CDR3 covers 15 residues. In germline, CDR1 is MNHNS, CDR2 SASEGT. Trimming removed 6 bases from V and 1 base from J, with 13 bases in between.

In this sample, this clonotype turned up many times. The V gene is TRBV12-3 or TRBV12-4, the J gene TRBJ2-1, with TRBD2 matching over 11 bases. The length of the CDR3 is 15 residues. J gave up 4 bases and V 3 bases, and 2 bases lay outside the gene matches. The CDR3 loop reads CASSLTSGEYNEQFF. The CDR3, as DNA: TGTGCCAGCAGTTTGACTAGCGGGGAGTACAATGAGCAGTTCTTC.

The sample holds many counts of this clonotype. This chain connects TRBV9 to TRBJ2-1; no firm D call. CDR3 length equals 14 residues. Germline values: CDR1 SGDLS, CDR2 YYNGEE. With 4 bases removed from V and 0 bases from J, the gap between germline ends came to 8 bases. The CDR3 sequence is CASSTGVSYNEQFF. The CDR3 DNA is TGTGCCAGCAGCACCGGAGTCTCCTACAATGAGCAGTTCTTC.

This clonotype was picked up many times. The chain is built from TRBV20-1 and TRBJ2-5; possibly TRBD2 for D (6 bases). Looked up from germline, CDR1 is DFQATT and CDR2 is SNEGSKA (reference sequence). Trimming stripped 6 bases from V and 4 bases from J, with 21 bases between. The CDR3 runs to 15 residues. The CDR3 DNA sequence: TGCAGTGCCGGGCATATTGCGGGATTAACAGAGACCCAGTACTTC. Encoded protein: CSAGHIAGLTETQYF.

This clonotype was counted only a few times. The J gene is TRBJ2-3, the V gene TRBV27; 7 positions match TRBD1. The CDR3 runs to 17 residues. The ends lost 5 bases at V and 4 bases at J; junction bases unmatched: 15. The germline V gene has CDR1 MNHEY and CDR2 SMNVEV (reference sequence). CDR3 nucleotides: TGTGCCAGCAGTCGGACGCCGGAGACAGGGCCCCCAGATACGCAGTATTTT. The encoded protein is CASSRTPETGPPDTQYF.

This clonotype was seen more than once but under ten times. This chain connects TRBV30 to TRBJ2-7, with 7 bases identical to TRBD1. This CDR3 is built from 11 residues. Germline loops: CDR1 GTSNPN, CDR2 SVGIG (reference sequence). V trimming: 7 bases; J trimming: 3 bases; junction bases outside the gene matches: 3. CDR3 sequence reads: CASTGNYEQYF. Here the CDR3 DNA reads TGTGCCTCGACAGGGAACTACGAGCAGTACTTC.

The rearrangement joins TRBV7-9 to TRBJ2-1; D perhaps matches TRBD2 (5 bases). CDR1 is SEHNR, CDR2 FQNEAQ, per germline (reference sequence). Trimming left V 0 bases short and J 2 bases short, with 14 bases between. This CDR3 spans 17 amino acids. In DNA form, the CDR3 reads TGTGCCAGCAGCTTAGCCCACGGCGGGCCAACCTACAATGAGCAGTTCTTC. This gives the protein CASSLAHGGPTYNEQFF. Based on the CDR3 plus reference TRBV7-9 and TRBJ2-1, the full variable domain is DTGVSQNPRHKITKRGQNVTFRCDPISEHNRLYWYRQTLGQGPEFLTYFQNEAQLEKSRLLSDRFSAERPKGSFSTLEIQRTEQGDSAMYLCASSLAHGGPTYNEQFFGPGTRLTVL.

This clonotype was seen repeatedly, ten times or more. The genes are TRBV29-1 and TRBJ2-5, with D unclear. In germline, CDR1 is SQVTM, CDR2 ANQGSEA. V gave up 3 bases and J gave up 5 bases, with 10 bases separating them. This CDR3 comprises 12 residues. In DNA form, the CDR3 reads TGCAGCGTTGACAAGGGTCGGGAGACCCAGTACTTC. Encoded protein: CSVDKGRETQYF.

This rearrangement joins TRBV12-3 or TRBV12-4 to TRBJ2-1; TRBD1 might be the D (5 bases). The V and J ends lost 9 bases and 6 bases respectively, with 15 bases between them. The CDR3 spans 13 residues. This CDR3 is CASTPYGANEQFF. CDR3 nucleotides: TGTGCCAGTACTCCTTATGGGGCCAATGAGCAGTTCTTC.

There are many counts of this clonotype. The V and J genes are TRBV20-1 and TRBJ1-1; maybe TRBD1 (6 bases). The CDR3 is 13 amino acids. Germline CDR1 is DFQATT and CDR2 is SNEGSKA (reference sequence). V lost 6 bases to trimming and J lost 4 bases, with 15 bases between them. Here the CDR3 reads CSAGPGGATEAFF. In DNA form, the CDR3 reads TGCAGTGCGGGTCCCGGGGGGGCCACTGAAGCTTTCTTT.

This clonotype was found a few times. The rearrangement links TRBV7-7 to TRBJ2-2; D call uncertain. Deletions cut 3 bases from V and 5 bases from J, with 13 bases between. Germline CDR1 is SSHAT and CDR2 is FNYEAQ (reference sequence). The CDR3 consists of 15 residues. The CDR3 DNA reads as TGTGCCAGCAGCTTCAGCCTAACTGAAACCGGGGAGCTGTTTTTT. It specifies CASSFSLTETGELFF.

V and J are TRBV28 and TRBJ2-3, with TRBD1 as a possible D gene (6 bases). Germline V gene lookup returns CDR1 MDHEN and CDR2 SYDVKM. The CDR3 is 14 amino acids. V dropped 5 bases and J dropped 5 bases, with 14 bases sitting between them. CDR3 sequence (DNA): TGTGCCAGCAGTCATCAGGGGCAACGAGATACGCAGTATTTT. The encoded protein is CASSHQGQRDTQYF. Filled out from reference TRBV28 and TRBJ2-3, the complete variable domain reads DVKVTQSSRYLVKRTGEKVFLECVQDMDHENMFWYRQDPGLGLRLIYFSYDVKMKEKGDIPEGYSVSREKKERFSLILESASTNQTSMYLCASSHQGQRDTQYFGPGTRLTVL.

This chain links TRBV15 with TRBJ1-5; 7 positions match TRBD1. The J segment lost 5 bases and the V segment lost 4 bases, leaving 20 bases of the junction unmatched. This CDR3 contains 19 residues. Germline CDR1 and CDR2: LNHNV and YYDKDF (reference sequence). The CDR3, as DNA: TGTGCCACCAGCAAGGTTTTGGATCGGGACAGTCTAATGGATCAGCCCCAGCATTTT. It encodes CATSKVLDRDSLMDQPQHF.